The entry below gives a single TCR beta chain sequence along with its context. The antigen remains undetermined. Germline assignment: CDR1 GTSNPN and CDR2 SVGIG (reference sequence). The CDR3 length is 14 residues. V gave up 0 bases and J gave up 2 bases; unmatched junction bases: 3. This entry comes from a study of cytomegalovirus exposure and HLA in healthy donors. Notes on the study in general: A missense variant in DCLRE1C was later tied to TCR beta V- and J-gene trimming. Sequencing artifact likely explains a cluster of highly shared sequence variants.

PCR primers comprised 60 Vbeta and 13 Jbeta primers. Profiling relied on immunoSEQ multiplex PCR, and the TCRdb table lists in-frame clones only, not all of them. Among approximately 180,000 clones listed, 77% were seen once. J is TRBJ2-5 and V is TRBV30, with TRBD1 matching over 7 bases. Sequencing was carried out using PBMCs. This receptor was obtained from an older woman in good health and CMV-seropositive. CDR3 residues: CAWSVARGQETQYF. CDR3 coding DNA: TGTGCCTGGAGTGTGGCCAGGGGGCAAGAGACCCAGTACTTC.